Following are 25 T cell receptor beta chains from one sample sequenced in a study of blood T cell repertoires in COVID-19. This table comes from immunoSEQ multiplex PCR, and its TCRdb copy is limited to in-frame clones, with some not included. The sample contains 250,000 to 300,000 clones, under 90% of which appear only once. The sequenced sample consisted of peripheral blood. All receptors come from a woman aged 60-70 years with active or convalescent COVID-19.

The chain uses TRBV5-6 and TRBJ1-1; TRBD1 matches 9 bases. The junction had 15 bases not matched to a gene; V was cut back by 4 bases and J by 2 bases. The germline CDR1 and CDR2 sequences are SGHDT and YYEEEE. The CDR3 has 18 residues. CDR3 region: CASSPWGRDRAPNTEAFF. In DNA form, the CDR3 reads TGTGCCAGCAGCCCATGGGGCCGGGACAGGGCTCCAAACACTGAAGCTTTCTTT.

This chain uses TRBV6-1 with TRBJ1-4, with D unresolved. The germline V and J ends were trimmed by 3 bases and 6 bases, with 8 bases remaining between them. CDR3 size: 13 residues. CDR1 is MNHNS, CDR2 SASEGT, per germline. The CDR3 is CASSEDRDEKLFF. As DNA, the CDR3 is TGTGCCAGCAGTGAGGATCGGGATGAAAAACTGTTTTTT.

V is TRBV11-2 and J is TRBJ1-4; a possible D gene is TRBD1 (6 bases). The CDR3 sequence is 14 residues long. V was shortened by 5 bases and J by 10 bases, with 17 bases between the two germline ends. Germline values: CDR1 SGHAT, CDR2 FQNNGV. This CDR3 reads CASSPRRGAIKLFF. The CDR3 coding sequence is TGTGCCAGCAGCCCTCGACGGGGGGCCATAAAACTGTTTTTT.

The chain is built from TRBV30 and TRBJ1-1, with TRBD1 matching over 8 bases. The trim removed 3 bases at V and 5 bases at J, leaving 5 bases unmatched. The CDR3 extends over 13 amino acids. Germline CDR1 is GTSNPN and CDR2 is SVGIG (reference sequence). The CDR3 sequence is CAWSSQGGTEAFF. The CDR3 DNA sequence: TGTGCCTGGAGCTCACAGGGGGGGACTGAAGCTTTCTTT.

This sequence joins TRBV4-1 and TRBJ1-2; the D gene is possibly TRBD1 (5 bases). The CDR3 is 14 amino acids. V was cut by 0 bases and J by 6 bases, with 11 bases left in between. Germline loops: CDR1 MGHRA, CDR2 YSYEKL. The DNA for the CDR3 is TGCGCCAGCAGCCAAGATGGGGGGTGGAATGGCTACACCTTC. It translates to CASSQDGGWNGYTF.

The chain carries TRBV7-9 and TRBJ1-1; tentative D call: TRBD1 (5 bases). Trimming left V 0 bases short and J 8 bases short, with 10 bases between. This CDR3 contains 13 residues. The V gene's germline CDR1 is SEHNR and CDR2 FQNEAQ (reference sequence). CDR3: CASSLAQGPEAFF. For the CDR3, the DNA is TGTGCCAGCAGCTTAGCGCAGGGCCCCGAAGCTTTCTTT.

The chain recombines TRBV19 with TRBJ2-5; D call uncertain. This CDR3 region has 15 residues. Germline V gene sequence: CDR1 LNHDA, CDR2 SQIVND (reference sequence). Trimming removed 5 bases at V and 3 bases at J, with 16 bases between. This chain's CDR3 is CASSSTLGREETQYF. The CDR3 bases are TGTGCCAGTAGTTCCACCCTCGGTCGGGAAGAGACCCAGTACTTC.

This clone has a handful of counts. This CDR3 is CASTPPRQGRVNTEAFF. CDR3 in DNA: TGTGCCAGTACCCCGCCTCGACAGGGTAGGGTGAACACTGAAGCTTTCTTT. The gene calls are TRBV19 and TRBJ1-1, with TRBD1 matching over 7 bases. V lost 7 bases to trimming and J lost 0 bases; unmatched junction nucleotides: 14. CDR1 LNHDA and CDR2 SQIVND come from the germline V gene (reference sequence). This CDR3 is built from 17 residues.

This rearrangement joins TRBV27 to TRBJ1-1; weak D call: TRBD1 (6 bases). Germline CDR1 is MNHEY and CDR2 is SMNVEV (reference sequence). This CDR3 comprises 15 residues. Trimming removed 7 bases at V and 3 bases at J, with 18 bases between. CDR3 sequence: CASTRGGGRDTEAFF. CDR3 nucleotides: TGTGCCAGCACTCGTGGTGGGGGCCGGGACACTGAAGCTTTCTTT.

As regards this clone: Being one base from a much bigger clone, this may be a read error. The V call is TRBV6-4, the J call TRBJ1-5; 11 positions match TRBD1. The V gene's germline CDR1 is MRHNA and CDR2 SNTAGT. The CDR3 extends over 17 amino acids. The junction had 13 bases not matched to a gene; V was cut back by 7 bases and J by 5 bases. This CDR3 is CASIPRGGQGGDQPQHF. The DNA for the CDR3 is TGTGCCAGCATTCCCCGGGGGGGACAGGGGGGAGATCAGCCCCAGCATTTT.

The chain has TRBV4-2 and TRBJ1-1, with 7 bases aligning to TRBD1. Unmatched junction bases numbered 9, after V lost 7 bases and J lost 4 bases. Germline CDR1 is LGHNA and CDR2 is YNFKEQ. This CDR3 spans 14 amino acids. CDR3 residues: CASIPDRVGTEAFF. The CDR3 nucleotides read TGTGCCAGCATACCCGACAGGGTCGGCACTGAAGCTTTCTTT.

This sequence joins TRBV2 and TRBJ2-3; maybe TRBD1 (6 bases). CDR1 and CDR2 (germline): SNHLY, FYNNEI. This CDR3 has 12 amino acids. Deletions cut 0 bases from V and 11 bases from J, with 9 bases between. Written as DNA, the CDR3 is TGTGCCAGCAGTGAAGCACCGGGACAGCAGTATTTT. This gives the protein CASSEAPGQQYF.

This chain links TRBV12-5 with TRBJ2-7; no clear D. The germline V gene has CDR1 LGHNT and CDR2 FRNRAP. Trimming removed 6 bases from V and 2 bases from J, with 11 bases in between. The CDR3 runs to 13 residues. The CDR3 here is CASGKTPTYEQYF. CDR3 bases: TGTGCTAGTGGCAAGACACCTACCTACGAGCAGTACTTC.

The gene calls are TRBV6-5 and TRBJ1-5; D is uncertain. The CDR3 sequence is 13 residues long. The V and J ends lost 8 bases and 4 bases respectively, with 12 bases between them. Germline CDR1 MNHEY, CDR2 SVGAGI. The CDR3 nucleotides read TGTGCCAGCGGAGAGGGTATAAATCAGCCCCAGCATTTT. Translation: CASGEGINQPQHF.

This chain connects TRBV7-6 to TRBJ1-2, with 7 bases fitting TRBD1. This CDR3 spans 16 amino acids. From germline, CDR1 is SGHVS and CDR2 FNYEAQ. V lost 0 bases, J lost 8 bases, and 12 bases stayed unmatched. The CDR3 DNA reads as TGTGCCAGCAGCTTAGCCCCAGGAGGGACAGTGGGGGGCTACACCTTC. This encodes CASSLAPGGTVGGYTF.

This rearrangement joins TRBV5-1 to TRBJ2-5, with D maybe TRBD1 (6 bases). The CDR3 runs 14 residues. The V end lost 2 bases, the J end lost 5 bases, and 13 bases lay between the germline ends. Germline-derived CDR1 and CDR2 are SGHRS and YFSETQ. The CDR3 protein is CASSLTQGGETQYF. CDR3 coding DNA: TGCGCCAGCAGCTTAACACAGGGTGGGGAGACCCAGTACTTC.

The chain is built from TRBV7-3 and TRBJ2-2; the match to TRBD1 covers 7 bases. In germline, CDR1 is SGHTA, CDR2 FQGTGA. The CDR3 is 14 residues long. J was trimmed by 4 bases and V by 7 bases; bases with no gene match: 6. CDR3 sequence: CASTKGQSTGELFF. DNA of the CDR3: TGTGCCAGCACCAAGGGACAGTCCACCGGGGAGCTGTTTTTT.

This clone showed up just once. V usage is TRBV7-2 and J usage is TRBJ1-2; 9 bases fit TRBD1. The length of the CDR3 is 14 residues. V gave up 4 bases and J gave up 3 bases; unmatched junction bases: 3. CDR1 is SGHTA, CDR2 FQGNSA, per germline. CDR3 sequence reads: CASSWGQGYYGYTF. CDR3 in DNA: TGTGCCAGCAGCTGGGGACAGGGATACTATGGCTACACCTTC.

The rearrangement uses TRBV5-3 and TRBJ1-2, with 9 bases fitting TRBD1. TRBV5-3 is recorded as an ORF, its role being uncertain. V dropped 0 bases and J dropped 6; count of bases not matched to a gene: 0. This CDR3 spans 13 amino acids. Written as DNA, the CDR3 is TGTGCCAGAAGCTTGGGGACAGGGGATGGCTACACCTTC. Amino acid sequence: CARSLGTGDGYTF.

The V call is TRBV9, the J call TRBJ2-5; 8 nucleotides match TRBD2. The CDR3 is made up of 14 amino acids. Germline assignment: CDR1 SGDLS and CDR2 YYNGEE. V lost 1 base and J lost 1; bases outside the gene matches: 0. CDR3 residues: CASSVTSGQETQYF. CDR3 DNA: TGTGCCAGCAGCGTAACTAGCGGCCAAGAGACCCAGTACTTC.

CDR3 bases: TGTGCCAGCAGGCGGACAGGTGGAACTGAAGCTTTCTTT. Encoded protein: CASRRTGGTEAFF. The chain recombines TRBV7-2 with TRBJ1-1; 7 nucleotides match TRBD1. V lost 6 bases, J lost 5 bases, and 6 bases stayed unmatched. Germline V gene sequence: CDR1 SGHTA, CDR2 FQGNSA. This CDR3 is built from 13 residues.

The CDR3 DNA sequence: TGTGCCAGCAGTGAATATAGGGGAGGTCAAGAGACCCAGTACTTC. It yields the protein CASSEYRGGQETQYF. The chain links TRBV6-1 to TRBJ2-5; D possibly corresponds to TRBD2 (6 bases). Germline V gives CDR1 MNHNS, CDR2 SASEGT. This CDR3 spans 15 amino acids. Trimming removed 2 bases at V and 2 bases at J, with 12 bases between.

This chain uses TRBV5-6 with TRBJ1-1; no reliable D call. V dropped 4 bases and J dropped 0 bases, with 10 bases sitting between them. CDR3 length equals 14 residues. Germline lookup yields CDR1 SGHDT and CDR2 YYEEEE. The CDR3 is CASSGRVMNTEAFF. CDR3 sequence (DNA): TGTGCCAGCAGCGGTAGAGTCATGAACACTGAAGCTTTCTTT.

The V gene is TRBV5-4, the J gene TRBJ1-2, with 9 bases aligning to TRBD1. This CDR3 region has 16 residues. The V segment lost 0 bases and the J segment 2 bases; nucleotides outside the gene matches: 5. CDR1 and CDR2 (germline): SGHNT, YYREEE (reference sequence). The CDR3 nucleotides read TGTGCCAGCAGCTTGGGTACAGGGGGCGAGAACTATGGCTACACCTTC. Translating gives CASSLGTGGENYGYTF.

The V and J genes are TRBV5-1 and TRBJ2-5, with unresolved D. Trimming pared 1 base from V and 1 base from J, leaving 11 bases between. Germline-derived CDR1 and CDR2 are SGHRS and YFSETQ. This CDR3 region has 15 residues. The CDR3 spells CASSLTPSIQETQYF. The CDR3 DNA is TGCGCCAGCAGCTTGACCCCTAGTATCCAAGAGACCCAGTACTTC.